This TCR beta chain was documented in a study of blood T cells in healthy people across ages. CDR1 is SNHLY and CDR2 is FYNNEI in the germline V gene. The CDR3 spans 16 residues. With 7 bases clipped from V and 5 bases from J, the junction kept 7 bases outside the gene matches. For this clonotype: Its antigen is not known.

Study conclusions and caveats: When set beside aged donors, long-lived donors presented more naive CD4+ cells and higher diversity.

A second PCR, run for about 7 to 11 cycles, used a sample-barcoded 5' primer plus a J-beta primer mix. Per sample, CDR3-containing paired-end reads numbered at least 2.5 million. TCRdb reprocessed the 5' RACE reads via MiXCR and lists one record per CDR3 protein. Counted here are about 780,000 distinct CDR3 sequences, around half occurring once; the ten biggest clones make up about a sixth. The receptor's source is a man of 80 years or more in good health. The specimen was blood. V is TRBV2 and J is TRBJ2-1, with TRBD2 matching over 14 bases. In DNA form, the CDR3 reads TGTGCCAGCATCCCCGGACTAGCGGGAGGCCACAATGAGCAGTTCTTC. This encodes CASIPGLAGGHNEQFF.